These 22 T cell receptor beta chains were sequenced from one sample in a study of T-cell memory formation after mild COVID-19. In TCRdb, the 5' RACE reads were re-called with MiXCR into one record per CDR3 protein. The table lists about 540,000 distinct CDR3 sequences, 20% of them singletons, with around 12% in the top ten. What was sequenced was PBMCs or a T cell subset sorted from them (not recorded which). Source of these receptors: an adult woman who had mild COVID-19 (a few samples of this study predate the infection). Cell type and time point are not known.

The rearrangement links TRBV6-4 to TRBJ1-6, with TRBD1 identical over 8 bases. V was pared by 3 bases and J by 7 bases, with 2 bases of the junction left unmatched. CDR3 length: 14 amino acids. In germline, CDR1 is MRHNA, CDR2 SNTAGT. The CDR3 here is CASSEGQGNSPLHF. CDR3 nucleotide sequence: TGTGCCAGCAGTGAAGGACAGGGCAATTCACCCCTCCACTTT.

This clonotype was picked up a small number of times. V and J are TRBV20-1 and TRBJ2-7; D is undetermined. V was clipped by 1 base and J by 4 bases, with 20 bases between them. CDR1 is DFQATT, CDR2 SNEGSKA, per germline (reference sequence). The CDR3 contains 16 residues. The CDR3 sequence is CSARGNGLSSRYEQYF. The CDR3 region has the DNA TGCAGTGCTAGAGGTAACGGTCTCTCTTCGAGATACGAGCAGTACTTC.

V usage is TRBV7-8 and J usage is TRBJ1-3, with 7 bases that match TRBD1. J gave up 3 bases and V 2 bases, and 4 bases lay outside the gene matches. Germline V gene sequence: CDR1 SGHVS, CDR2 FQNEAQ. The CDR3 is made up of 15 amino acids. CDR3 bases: TGTGCCAGCAGCTTACAGGCAGGGGGTGGAAACACCATATATTTT. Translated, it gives CASSLQAGGGNTIYF.

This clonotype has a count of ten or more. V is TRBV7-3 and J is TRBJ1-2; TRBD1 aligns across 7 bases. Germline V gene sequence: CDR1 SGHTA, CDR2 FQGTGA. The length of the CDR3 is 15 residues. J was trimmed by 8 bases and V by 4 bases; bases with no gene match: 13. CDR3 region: CASSSKTGPVGGYTF. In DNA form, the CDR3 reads TGTGCCAGCAGCTCCAAGACAGGGCCCGTCGGGGGCTACACCTTC.

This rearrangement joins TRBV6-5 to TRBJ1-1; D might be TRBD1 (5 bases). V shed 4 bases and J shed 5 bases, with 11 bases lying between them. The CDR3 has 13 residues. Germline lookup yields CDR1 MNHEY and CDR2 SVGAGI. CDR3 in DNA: TGTGCCAGCAGTTTCGCCAGGGAAACTGAAGCTTTCTTT. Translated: CASSFARETEAFF.

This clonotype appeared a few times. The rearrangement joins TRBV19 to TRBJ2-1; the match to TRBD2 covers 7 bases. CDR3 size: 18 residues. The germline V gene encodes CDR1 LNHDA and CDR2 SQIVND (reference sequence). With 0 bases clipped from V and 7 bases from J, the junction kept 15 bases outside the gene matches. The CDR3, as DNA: TGTGCCAGTAGTATAGATTATCGCGGGAGTACCCGCGTGAATGAGCAGTTCTTC. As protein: CASSIDYRGSTRVNEQFF. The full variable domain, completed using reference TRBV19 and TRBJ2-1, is DGGITQSPKYLFRKEGQNVTLSCEQNLNHDAMYWYRQDPGQGLRLIYYSQIVNDFQKGDIAEGYSVSREKKESFPLTVTSAQKNPTAFYLCASSIDYRGSTRVNEQFFGPGTRLTVL.

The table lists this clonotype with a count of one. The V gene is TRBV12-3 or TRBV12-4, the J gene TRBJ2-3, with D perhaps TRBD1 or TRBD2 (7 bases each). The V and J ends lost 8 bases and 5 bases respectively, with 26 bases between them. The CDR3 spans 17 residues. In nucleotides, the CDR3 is TGTGCCAGCTCCCTACTCCGGGGAGGGGGCGGTATAGATACGCAGTATTTT. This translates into CASSLLRGGGGIDTQYF.

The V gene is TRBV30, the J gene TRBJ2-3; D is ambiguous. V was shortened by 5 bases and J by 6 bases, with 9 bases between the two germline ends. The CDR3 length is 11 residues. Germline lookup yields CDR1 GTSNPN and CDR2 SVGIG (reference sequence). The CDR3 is CAWALRDTQYF. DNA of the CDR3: TGTGCCTGGGCCTTGCGGGATACGCAGTATTTT.

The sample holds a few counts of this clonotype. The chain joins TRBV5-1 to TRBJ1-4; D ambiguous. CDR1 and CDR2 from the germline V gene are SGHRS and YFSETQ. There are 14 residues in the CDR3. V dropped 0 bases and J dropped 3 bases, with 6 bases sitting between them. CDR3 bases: TGCGCCAGCAGCTTGGACAGCCCTAATGAAAAACTGTTTTTT. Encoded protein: CASSLDSPNEKLFF.

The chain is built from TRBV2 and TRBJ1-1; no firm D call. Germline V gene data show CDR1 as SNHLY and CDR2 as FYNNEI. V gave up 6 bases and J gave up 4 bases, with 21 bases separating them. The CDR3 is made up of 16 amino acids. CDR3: CASSHWPDAGRTEAFF. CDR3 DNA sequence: TGTGCCAGCAGCCACTGGCCGGACGCAGGTCGCACTGAAGCTTTCTTT. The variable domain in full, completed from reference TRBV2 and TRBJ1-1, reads EPEVTQTPSHQVTQMGQEVILRCVPISNHLYFYWYRQILGQKVEFLVSFYNNEISEKSEIFDDQFSVERPDGSNFTLKIRSTKLEDSAMYFCASSHWPDAGRTEAFFGQGTRLTVV.

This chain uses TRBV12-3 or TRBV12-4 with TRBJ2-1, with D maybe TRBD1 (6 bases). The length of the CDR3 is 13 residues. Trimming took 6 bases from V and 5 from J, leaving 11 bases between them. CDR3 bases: TGTGCCAGCAGACAGGGTTCGGACAATGAGCAGTTCTTC. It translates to CASRQGSDNEQFF.

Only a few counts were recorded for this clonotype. DNA of the CDR3: TGCAGCGTTGAAGATCAGCAGGGGACTGAAGCTTTCTTT. Encoded protein: CSVEDQQGTEAFF. The gene calls are TRBV29-1 and TRBJ1-1; perhaps TRBD1 as D (6 bases). Trimming cost V 0 bases and J 5 bases, with 10 bases left between them. Germline lookup yields CDR1 SQVTM and CDR2 ANQGSEA. This CDR3 comprises 13 residues. Variable domain in full (rest from reference TRBV29-1 and TRBJ1-1): SAVISQKPSRDICQRGTSLTIQCQVDSQVTMMFWYRQQPGQSLTLIATANQGSEATYESGFVIDKFPISRPNLTFSTLTVSNMSPEDSSIYLCSVEDQQGTEAFFGQGTRLTVV.

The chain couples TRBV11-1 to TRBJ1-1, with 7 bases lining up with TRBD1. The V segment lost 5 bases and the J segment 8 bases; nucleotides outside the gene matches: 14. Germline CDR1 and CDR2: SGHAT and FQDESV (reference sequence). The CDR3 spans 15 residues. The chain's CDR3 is CASSKTSGGYYEAFF. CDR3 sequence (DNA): TGTGCCAGCAGCAAGACCTCAGGGGGATATTACGAAGCTTTCTTT.

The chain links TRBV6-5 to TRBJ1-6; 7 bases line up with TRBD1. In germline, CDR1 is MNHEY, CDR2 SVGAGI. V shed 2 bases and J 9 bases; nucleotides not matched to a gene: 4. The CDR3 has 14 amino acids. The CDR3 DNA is TGTGCCAGCAGTTACATCAGGGGGAGTTCACCCCTCCACTTT. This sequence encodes CASSYIRGSSPLHF.

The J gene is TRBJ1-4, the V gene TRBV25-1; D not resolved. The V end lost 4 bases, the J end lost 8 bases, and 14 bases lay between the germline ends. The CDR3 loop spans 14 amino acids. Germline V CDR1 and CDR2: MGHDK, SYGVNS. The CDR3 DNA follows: TGTGCCAGCAGTGTCGGGGAAGGCGGAGAAAAACTGTTTTTT. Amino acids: CASSVGEGGEKLFF.

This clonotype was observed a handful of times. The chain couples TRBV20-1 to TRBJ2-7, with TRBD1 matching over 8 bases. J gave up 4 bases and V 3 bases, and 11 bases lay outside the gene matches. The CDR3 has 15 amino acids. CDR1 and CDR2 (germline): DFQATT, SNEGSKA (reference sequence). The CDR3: CSAREGQVRVYEQYF. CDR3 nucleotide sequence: TGCAGTGCTAGGGAGGGACAGGTCCGTGTTTACGAGCAGTACTTC.

The CDR3 bases are TGTGCCAGCAGCGTAGGAGGGGTATACAATGAGCAGTTCTTC. Protein product: CASSVGGVYNEQFF. The genes are TRBV9 and TRBJ2-1; the D gene could be TRBD1 or TRBD2 (5 bases each). The CDR3 has 14 amino acids. The germline CDR1 and CDR2 sequences are SGDLS and YYNGEE. Trimming shortened V by 0 bases and J by 4 bases, and 8 bases separated the two germline ends.

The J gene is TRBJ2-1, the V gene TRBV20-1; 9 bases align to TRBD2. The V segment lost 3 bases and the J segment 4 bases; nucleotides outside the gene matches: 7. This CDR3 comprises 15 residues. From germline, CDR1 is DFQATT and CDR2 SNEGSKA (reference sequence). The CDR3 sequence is CSARRLAEPYNEQFF. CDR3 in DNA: TGCAGTGCTAGGAGACTAGCGGAGCCTTACAATGAGCAGTTCTTC.

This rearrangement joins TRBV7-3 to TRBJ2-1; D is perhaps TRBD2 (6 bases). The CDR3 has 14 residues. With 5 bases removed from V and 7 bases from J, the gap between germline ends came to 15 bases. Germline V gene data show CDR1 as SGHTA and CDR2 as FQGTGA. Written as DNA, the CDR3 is TGTGCCAGCAGCGTGGGAGGAGGGACGAATGAGCAGTTCTTC. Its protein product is CASSVGGGTNEQFF.

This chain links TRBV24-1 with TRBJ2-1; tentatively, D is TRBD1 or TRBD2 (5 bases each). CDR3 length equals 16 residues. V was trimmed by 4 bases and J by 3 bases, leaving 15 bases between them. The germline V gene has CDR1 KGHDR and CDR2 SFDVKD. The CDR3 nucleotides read TGTGCCACCAGTGAAACATCGGGACGGATCTACAATGAGCAGTTCTTC. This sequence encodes CATSETSGRIYNEQFF.

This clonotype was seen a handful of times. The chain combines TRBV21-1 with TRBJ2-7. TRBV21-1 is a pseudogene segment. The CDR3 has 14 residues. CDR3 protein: CASSASRQTYEQYF. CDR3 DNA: TGTGCCAGCAGCGCAAGTCGGCAGACCTACGAGCAGTACTTC.

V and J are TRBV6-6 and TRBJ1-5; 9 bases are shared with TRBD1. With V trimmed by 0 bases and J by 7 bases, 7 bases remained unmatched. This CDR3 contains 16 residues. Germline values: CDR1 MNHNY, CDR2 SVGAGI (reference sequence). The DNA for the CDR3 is TGTGCCAGCAGTTACTCGGGGACAGGGTTTTCCCAGCCCCAGCATTTT. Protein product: CASSYSGTGFSQPQHF.